Sequencing of this TCR beta chain was carried out in a study of T cells after yellow fever vaccination. The sample holds many counts of this clonotype. Germline CDR1 DFQATT, CDR2 SNEGSKA (reference sequence). This CDR3 spans 14 amino acids. V shed 1 base, J shed 0 bases, and the junction held 1 base outside the gene matches. Using its own MiXCR run on the 5' RACE reads, TCRdb lists one record per CDR3 protein. This sample has about 240,000 distinct CDR3 sequences, with 6.9% found just once. The sequence was collected from a man aged 30-40 years who received the YFV17D yellow fever vaccine. The gene calls are TRBV20-1 and TRBJ2-3, with 7 bases matching TRBD1. Sequenced material: CD4+ T cells sorted from PBMCs, taken 15 days after the yellow fever booster vaccination. The CDR3 DNA follows: TGCAGTGCTAGAGGACAGGGCAGCACAGATACGCAGTATTTT. Its protein product is CSARGQGSTDTQYF.